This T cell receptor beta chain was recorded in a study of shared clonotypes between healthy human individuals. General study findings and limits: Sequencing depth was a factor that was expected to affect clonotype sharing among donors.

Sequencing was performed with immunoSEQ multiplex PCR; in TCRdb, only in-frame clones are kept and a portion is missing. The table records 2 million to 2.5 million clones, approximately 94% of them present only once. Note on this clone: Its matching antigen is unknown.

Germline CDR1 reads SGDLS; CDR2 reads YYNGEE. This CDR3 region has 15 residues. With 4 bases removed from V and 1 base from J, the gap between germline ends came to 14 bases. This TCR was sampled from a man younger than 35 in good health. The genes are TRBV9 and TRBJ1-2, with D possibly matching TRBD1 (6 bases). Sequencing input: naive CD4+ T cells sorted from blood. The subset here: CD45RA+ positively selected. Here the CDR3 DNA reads TGTGCCAGCAGCCCGGTGGGGGGCAATAACTATGGCTACACCTTC. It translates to CASSPVGGNNYGYTF.